A selection of T cell receptor beta chains follows, all from one sample in a study of vaccination and CD4 T cells after COVID-19. Their cognate antigens are unknown. TCRdb re-called the PCR reads with MiXCR, one entry per CDR3 protein. The table includes approximately 15,000 distinct CDR3 sequences, about 26% detected once. The sequenced sample consisted of cultured CD4+ T cells from blood. All receptors derive from a human donor with COVID-19. Each CDR3 is given with its conserved first and last residue. Fields, in order: CDR3 DNA, CDR3 protein, J gene, clone size, V gene, D gene. D genes are given only for firm matches. Rows give clone size only sometimes, using once, few, many, or a class for an expanded clone.

CDR3nt: TGTGCCAGCAGTTACTCGATTAGGGGGCAACCCATTCAGTACTTC
CDR3aa: CASSYSIRGQPIQYF
j_gene: TRBJ2-4
abundance: once
v_gene: TRBV6-5
d_gene: TRBD1

CDR3nt: TGTGCCAGCAGACCTAGCGGGGGGGCCTTGGAGCAGTTCTTC
CDR3aa: CASRPSGGALEQFF
j_gene: TRBJ2-1
abundance: few
v_gene: TRBV6-1
d_gene: TRBD2

CDR3nt: TGTGCCAGCAGTTTAGGCTTTGGCTACGAGCAGTACTTC
CDR3aa: CASSLGFGYEQYF
j_gene: TRBJ2-7
abundance: NA
v_gene: TRBV27
d_gene: NA

CDR3nt: TGTGCCATCAGTGAGACACAGGGAGAGGTCTATGGCTACACCTTC
CDR3aa: CAISETQGEVYGYTF
j_gene: TRBJ1-2
abundance: few
v_gene: TRBV10-3
d_gene: NA

CDR3nt: TGTGCCAGCAGCTTAGTAGGCCTGGGCACTGAAGCTTTCTTT
CDR3aa: CASSLVGLGTEAFF
j_gene: TRBJ1-1
abundance: few
v_gene: TRBV7-9
d_gene: NA

CDR3nt: TGTGCCACCAGCAGGGAAATTGGGGGGTCAGGTCAGCCCCAGCATTTT
CDR3aa: CATSREIGGSGQPQHF
j_gene: TRBJ1-5
abundance: medium-sized
v_gene: TRBV15
d_gene: NA

CDR3nt: TGTGCCAGCATTTGGACAGGCAACACTGAAGCTTTCTTT
CDR3aa: CASIWTGNTEAFF
j_gene: TRBJ1-1
abundance: NA
v_gene: TRBV2
d_gene: TRBD1

CDR3nt: TGTGCCAGCAGCTTAGAAGGGAAGCATCAGCCCCAGCATTTT
CDR3aa: CASSLEGKHQPQHF
j_gene: TRBJ1-5
abundance: NA
v_gene: TRBV7-9
d_gene: NA

CDR3nt: TGCAGTGCTTTTGGACAGGGCGATACCAAAAACATTCAGTACTTC
CDR3aa: CSAFGQGDTKNIQYF
j_gene: TRBJ2-4
abundance: few
v_gene: TRBV20-1
d_gene: TRBD1

CDR3nt: TGCGCCAGCAGCTTGATTTTCCTCGGGGAGACCCAGTACTTC
CDR3aa: CASSLIFLGETQYF
j_gene: TRBJ2-5
abundance: NA
v_gene: TRBV5-1
d_gene: NA

CDR3nt: TGTGCCAGCAAGACAGGGGGCGCGAGTGACACTGAAGCTTTCTTT
CDR3aa: CASKTGGASDTEAFF
j_gene: TRBJ1-1
abundance: few
v_gene: TRBV6-1
d_gene: TRBD1

CDR3nt: TGTGCCAGCAGACGCTCTCGTGGTGGGGGTGAGACCCAGTACTTC
CDR3aa: CASRRSRGGGETQYF
j_gene: TRBJ2-5
abundance: few
v_gene: TRBV27
d_gene: NA

CDR3nt: TGTGCCAGCAGCTTGGGTTGGCAGCACTATGGCTACACCTTC
CDR3aa: CASSLGWQHYGYTF
j_gene: TRBJ1-2
abundance: NA
v_gene: TRBV5-6
d_gene: NA

CDR3nt: TGTGCCAGCCAGATCCGGGACAGGGGTACTGAAGCTTTCTTT
CDR3aa: CASQIRDRGTEAFF
j_gene: TRBJ1-1
abundance: NA
v_gene: TRBV6-1
d_gene: TRBD1

CDR3nt: TGCAGTGCTAGATCGGGACAGGGCTACGAGCAGTACTTC
CDR3aa: CSARSGQGYEQYF
j_gene: TRBJ2-7
abundance: NA
v_gene: TRBV20-1
d_gene: TRBD1

CDR3nt: TGTGCCAGCAGTTTATCTCTTCCGGGACAGGGGGCGCTTGGCTACACCTTC
CDR3aa: CASSLSLPGQGALGYTF
j_gene: TRBJ1-2
abundance: NA
v_gene: TRBV27
d_gene: TRBD1

CDR3nt: TGTGCCAGTAGTATAAGTGACAGAAGAAATCAGCCCCAGCATTTT
CDR3aa: CASSISDRRNQPQHF
j_gene: TRBJ1-5
abundance: NA
v_gene: TRBV19
d_gene: NA

CDR3nt: TGTGCCATCAGTGAGTCGGAACAGCTAAATTCACCCCTCCACTTT
CDR3aa: CAISESEQLNSPLHF
j_gene: TRBJ1-6
abundance: few
v_gene: TRBV10-3
d_gene: NA

CDR3nt: TGTGCCAGCCTAAATCGCGGGGGGGCGAAGATCAATGAGCAGTTCTTC
CDR3aa: CASLNRGGAKINEQFF
j_gene: TRBJ2-1
abundance: NA
v_gene: TRBV18
d_gene: TRBD2

CDR3nt: TGTGCCAGCAGCTTGCCGGGGAGCACTGAAGCTTTCTTT
CDR3aa: CASSLPGSTEAFF
j_gene: TRBJ1-1
abundance: NA
v_gene: TRBV5-4
d_gene: NA

CDR3nt: TGTGCCACCAGCAGAGACCCACAGGGGCAAAACATTCAGTACTTC
CDR3aa: CATSRDPQGQNIQYF
j_gene: TRBJ2-4
abundance: NA
v_gene: TRBV15
d_gene: TRBD1

CDR3nt: TGTGCCAGTAGTCCCCGGGGAGTGAGCTCCTACGAGCAGTACTTC
CDR3aa: CASSPRGVSSYEQYF
j_gene: TRBJ2-7
abundance: NA
v_gene: TRBV19
d_gene: NA

CDR3nt: TGTGCCAGCAGTCCCGGGACAGGGTATGGAAACACCATATATTTT
CDR3aa: CASSPGTGYGNTIYF
j_gene: TRBJ1-3
abundance: NA
v_gene: TRBV7-2
d_gene: TRBD1

CDR3nt: TGTGCCAGCAGGGAGAGCTTCGCGAACACCGGGGAGCTGTTTTTT
CDR3aa: CASRESFANTGELFF
j_gene: TRBJ2-2
abundance: few
v_gene: TRBV2
d_gene: NA

CDR3nt: TGTGCCAGCTCAGACAGATTTAGGGAGACCCAGTACTTC
CDR3aa: CASSDRFRETQYF
j_gene: TRBJ2-5
abundance: NA
v_gene: TRBV18
d_gene: NA

CDR3nt: TGTGCCAGTAGTATCAAGAGTAGCGGAGCTCCGTGGTTCTTC
CDR3aa: CASSIKSSGAPWFF
j_gene: TRBJ2-1
abundance: NA
v_gene: TRBV19
d_gene: NA

CDR3nt: TGTGCCAGCAGCCCGAGGGGGTTGTATTCCTACACCTTC
CDR3aa: CASSPRGLYSYTF
j_gene: TRBJ1-2
abundance: few
v_gene: TRBV12-3/TRBV12-4
d_gene: NA

CDR3nt: TGTGCCAGCAGTGACTGGGCCGGCTACACCTTC
CDR3aa: CASSDWAGYTF
j_gene: TRBJ1-2
abundance: NA
v_gene: TRBV25-1
d_gene: NA

CDR3nt: TGTGCCACTAACCCCCGACAGGGCGGGGGAAACACTGAAGCTTTCTTT
CDR3aa: CATNPRQGGGNTEAFF
j_gene: TRBJ1-1
abundance: NA
v_gene: TRBV15
d_gene: TRBD1

CDR3nt: TGCAGTGCTAGATTTCAGGGACCAGAGACCCAGTACTTC
CDR3aa: CSARFQGPETQYF
j_gene: TRBJ2-5
abundance: few
v_gene: TRBV20-1
d_gene: NA

CDR3nt: TGTGCTAGCAGCTTAGTGGGGGCCTCCTACAATGAGCAGTTCTTC
CDR3aa: CASSLVGASYNEQFF
j_gene: TRBJ2-1
abundance: NA
v_gene: TRBV7-7
d_gene: NA

CDR3nt: TGTGCCAGTAGCAGCTCAGGGACCACTAACTATGGCTACACCTTC
CDR3aa: CASSSSGTTNYGYTF
j_gene: TRBJ1-2
abundance: few
v_gene: TRBV19
d_gene: NA

CDR3nt: TGCGCCAGCGGAGACGGCGGGGCAGTCGGGGAGACCCAGTACTTC
CDR3aa: CASGDGGAVGETQYF
j_gene: TRBJ2-5
abundance: NA
v_gene: TRBV10-1
d_gene: NA